The 4 T cell receptor beta chains listed next were all sequenced from one sample in a study of PD-L1 blockade in urothelial cancer. The time point is: pretreatment peripheral blood. Libraries were prepared by immunoSEQ multiplex PCR; TCRdb keeps only in-frame clonotypes and omits some of them. The top ten hold approximately 5% of the sample, which has about 74,000 clones, almost 90% seen once. The starting material was PBMCs, obtained around atezolizumab (anti-PD-L1) treatment. Receptor source: a man aged 65 to 79 with urothelial cancer.

The rearrangement joins TRBV7-6 to TRBJ2-7; D unresolved. This CDR3 has 15 residues. Trimming took off 5 bases at V and 1 base at J, with 15 bases between the two ends. Germline CDR1 reads SGHVS; CDR2 reads FNYEAQ. The CDR3 nucleotides read TGTGCCAGCAGCCCCCGTAGTCCTAGGTCCTACGAGCAGTACTTC. It translates to CASSPRSPRSYEQYF.

The V gene is TRBV2, the J gene TRBJ2-3, with 7 bases lining up with TRBD1. This CDR3 has 14 residues. V shed 5 bases, J shed 1 base, and the junction held 3 bases outside the gene matches. The germline V gene encodes CDR1 SNHLY and CDR2 FYNNEI. The CDR3 DNA reads TGTGCCAGCAGTACCGGGACAGGCACAGATACGCAGTATTTT. Protein sequence: CASSTGTGTDTQYF.

The rearrangement links TRBV6-1 to TRBJ2-2; weak D call: TRBD1 (7 bases). The CDR3 contains 15 residues. V shed 7 bases and J shed 5 bases, with 17 bases lying between them. Germline V gene lookup returns CDR1 MNHNS and CDR2 SASEGT. CDR3 sequence reads: CASISRAGGTGELFF. DNA of the CDR3: TGTGCCAGCATTTCCCGAGCAGGGGGGACCGGGGAGCTGTTTTTT.

V and J are TRBV6-1 and TRBJ1-5, with TRBD1 identical over 10 bases. The germline CDR1 and CDR2 sequences are MNHNS and SASEGT. The CDR3 extends over 14 amino acids. The V segment lost 10 bases and the J segment 2 bases; nucleotides outside the gene matches: 5. In DNA, the CDR3 is TGTGCCATCCGGGACAGGGGCCGCAATCAGCCCCAGCATTTT. It is translated as CAIRDRGRNQPQHF.